The 19 T cell receptor beta chains presented below share a single source sample, sequenced in a study of CD8 T cells in Susac syndrome. Random hexamers were used to reverse transcribe roughly 0.45 to 1 ug of RNA. TCRdb re-analysed the immunoSEQ multiplex PCR reads in MiXCR, keeping a single row per CDR3 protein. The profile shows roughly 150,000 distinct CDR3 sequences, 95% to 96% of them singletons. Sequencing was done on a sample of CD8+ T cells from PBMCs. The source of these receptors is a human donor with multiple sclerosis.

The chain employs TRBV15 and TRBJ2-1, with no clear D. The V end was cut by 5 bases, the J end by 6 bases, with 11 bases between. The length of the CDR3 is 13 residues. Germline-derived CDR1 and CDR2 are LNHNV and YYDKDF (reference sequence). The CDR3 nucleotides are TGTGCCACCAGCTCGACCGGAGTCAATGAGCAGTTCTTC. Protein: CATSSTGVNEQFF.

The chain carries TRBV7-9 and TRBJ1-2, with D possibly TRBD1 on 6 matching bases. The germline V and J ends were trimmed by 4 bases and 0 bases, with 12 bases remaining between them. Germline V gives CDR1 SEHNR, CDR2 FQNEAQ (reference sequence). CDR3 size: 15 residues. The CDR3 DNA reads as TGTGCCAGCAGCTATTCAGGGGATCCTAACTATGGCTACACCTTC. It encodes CASSYSGDPNYGYTF. Complete variable domain (other parts from reference TRBV7-9 and TRBJ1-2): DTGVSQNPRHKITKRGQNVTFRCDPISEHNRLYWYRQTLGQGPEFLTYFQNEAQLEKSRLLSDRFSAERPKGSFSTLEIQRTEQGDSAMYLCASSYSGDPNYGYTFGSGTRLTVV.

The chain uses TRBV2 and TRBJ2-3; 7 nucleotides agree with TRBD2. The trim removed 8 bases at V and 7 bases at J, leaving 18 bases unmatched. Germline-derived CDR1 and CDR2 are SNHLY and FYNNEI. The CDR3 length is 16 residues. The CDR3 sequence is CASSASLADLSNTQYF. In DNA form, the CDR3 reads TGTGCCAGCTCGGCCTCTCTAGCGGACCTATCAAATACGCAGTATTTT.

The V call is TRBV3-1, the J call TRBJ2-1; tentative D call: TRBD2 (5 bases). Trimming took off 0 bases at V and 0 bases at J, with 18 bases between the two ends. Germline loops: CDR1 LGHDT, CDR2 YNNKEL (reference sequence). CDR3 length: 19 residues. The CDR3 DNA sequence: TGTGCCAGCAGCCAAGAAGGATCTGGCAGGAGGAGCTCCTACAATGAGCAGTTCTTC. This encodes CASSQEGSGRRSSYNEQFF.

A remark on this clonotype: A junction end diverges from the germline sequence, so it may reflect a read error. The chain combines TRBV27 with TRBJ2-4; D is ambiguous. Germline CDR1 and CDR2: MNHEY and SMNVEV (reference sequence). The CDR3 is 11 residues long. The CDR3 DNA follows: TGCGCCTCAGGAGCCAAAAACATTCAGTACTTC. It codes for CASGAKNIQYF.

This chain links TRBV15 with TRBJ1-2, with a tentative D call TRBD1 (5 bases). Germline CDR1 LNHNV, CDR2 YYDKDF (reference sequence). V lost 3 bases, J lost 4 bases, and 15 bases lay in between. The CDR3 has 15 residues. The DNA of the CDR3 is TGTGCCACCAGCAGCAGAGGGACGGATTTCTATGGCTACACCTTC. It specifies CATSSRGTDFYGYTF.

The count of this clonotype is one. The rearrangement joins TRBV19 to TRBJ2-5, with 8 bases identical to TRBD2. Germline CDR1 reads LNHDA; CDR2 reads SQIVND (reference sequence). Trimming cost V 8 bases and J 4 bases; bases outside gene matches: 9. The CDR3 has 14 amino acids. CDR3 bases: TGTGCCAGTGACAACGGGGGGGCAAGAGAGACCCAGTACTTC. Protein: CASDNGGARETQYF. Full variable domain (remainder filled in from reference TRBV19 and TRBJ2-5): DGGITQSPKYLFRKEGQNVTLSCEQNLNHDAMYWYRQDPGQGLRLIYYSQIVNDFQKGDIAEGYSVSREKKESFPLTVTSAQKNPTAFYLCASDNGGARETQYFGPGTRLLVL.

This chain links TRBV9 with TRBJ2-1; D not resolved. This CDR3 region has 15 residues. Germline values: CDR1 SGDLS, CDR2 YYNGEE. V was clipped by 3 bases and J by 5 bases, with 15 bases between them. This CDR3 reads CASSALVAPDNEQFF. The CDR3 bases are TGTGCCAGCAGCGCCCTAGTGGCCCCAGACAATGAGCAGTTCTTC.

The rearrangement joins TRBV13 to TRBJ1-1, with D perhaps matching TRBD1 (5 bases). V lost 3 bases and J 1 base, leaving 12 bases between the germline ends. Per germline, CDR1 PRHDT and CDR2 FYEKMQ (reference sequence). CDR3 length: 15 amino acids. CDR3 region: CASSFWGEANTEAFF. The CDR3, as DNA: TGTGCCAGCAGCTTTTGGGGGGAGGCGAACACTGAAGCTTTCTTT.

CDR3: CASSQGTGPNQPQHF. The CDR3 DNA is TGTGCCAGCAGCCAGGGGACAGGGCCGAATCAGCCCCAGCATTTT. The V gene is TRBV3-1, the J gene TRBJ1-5; TRBD1 agrees at 9 bases. With V trimmed by 3 bases and J by 4 bases, 4 bases remained unmatched. CDR1 is LGHDT and CDR2 is YNNKEL in the germline V gene (reference sequence). This CDR3 is built from 15 residues.

This clonotype was picked up one time. This chain links TRBV7-3 with TRBJ2-1; 10 positions match TRBD2. The CDR3 runs 16 residues. J lost 4 bases, V lost 5 bases, and 8 bases had no gene match. CDR1 SGHTA and CDR2 FQGTGA come from the germline V gene. CDR3 residues: CASSPVLAGLYNEQFF. The DNA for the CDR3 is TGTGCCAGCAGCCCTGTACTAGCGGGGTTGTACAATGAGCAGTTCTTC.

The CDR3 DNA reads TGTGCCAGCAACAAGGGCGGGGCAAGTAATTCACCCCTCCACTTT. It codes for CASNKGGASNSPLHF. The rearrangement links TRBV27 to TRBJ1-6; TRBD1 might be the D (5 bases). Germline lookup yields CDR1 MNHEY and CDR2 SMNVEV (reference sequence). CDR3 length: 15 amino acids. V gave up 7 bases and J gave up 6 bases, with 16 bases separating them.

This clonotype was found once. This chain uses TRBV13 with TRBJ1-1; D may be TRBD1 (6 bases). The V and J ends lost 6 bases and 5 bases respectively, with 16 bases between them. The length of the CDR3 is 14 residues. Germline lookup yields CDR1 PRHDT and CDR2 FYEKMQ (reference sequence). The CDR3 here is CASSKQGSVTEAFF. As DNA, the CDR3 is TGTGCCAGCAGTAAACAGGGCTCGGTTACTGAAGCTTTCTTT.

The chain has TRBV12-3 or TRBV12-4 and TRBJ2-7; 10 nucleotides line up with TRBD2. The CDR3 length is 15 residues. V gave up 7 bases and J gave up 4 bases; unmatched junction bases: 10. CDR3 coding DNA: TGTGCCAGCACCCCGAGTAGCGGGGGGACATACGAGCAGTACTTC. Its protein is CASTPSSGGTYEQYF.

This clonotype turned up a few times. The genes are TRBV18 and TRBJ2-3; 11 bases are shared with TRBD1. From germline, CDR1 is KGHSH and CDR2 LQKENI. The CDR3 loop spans 14 amino acids. Trimming took 3 bases from V and 6 from J; bases not matched to a gene: 2. In nucleotides, the CDR3 is TGTGCCAGCTCACCCGGACAGGGGGCGGATACGCAGTATTTT. Translated: CASSPGQGADTQYF.

This clonotype has only one observation. J is TRBJ1-2 and V is TRBV30; possible D gene TRBD1, 5 bases. The CDR3 consists of 12 residues. Germline V CDR1 and CDR2: GTSNPN, SVGIG (reference sequence). The germline V and J ends were trimmed by 4 bases and 2 bases, with 8 bases remaining between them. CDR3: CAWTEGNYGYTF. The DNA of the CDR3 is TGTGCCTGGACGGAGGGGAACTATGGCTACACCTTC.

The rearrangement uses TRBV5-6 and TRBJ1-1, with a weak D call TRBD1 (5 bases). Germline V gene data show CDR1 as SGHDT and CDR2 as YYEEEE. Trimming left V 4 bases short and J 4 bases short, with 14 bases between. This CDR3 is built from 14 residues. CDR3 residues: CASSPGSQGTEAFF. In DNA form, the CDR3 reads TGTGCCAGCAGCCCGGGGTCCCAGGGCACTGAAGCTTTCTTT. Drawing the rest from reference TRBV5-6 and TRBJ1-1, the complete variable domain is DAGVTQSPTHLIKTRGQQVTLRCSPKSGHDTVSWYQQALGQGPQFIFQYYEEEERQRGNFPDRFSGHQFPNYSSELNVNALLLGDSALYLCASSPGSQGTEAFFGQGTRLTVV.

The V gene is TRBV6-5, the J gene TRBJ2-1; 7 bases are shared with TRBD1. V lost 10 bases, J lost 10 bases, and 7 bases stayed unmatched. Germline V gene lookup returns CDR1 MNHEY and CDR2 SVGAGI. The CDR3 runs to 11 residues. The CDR3 loop is CATRQGGEQFF. The CDR3 DNA is TGTGCCACCCGACAGGGCGGAGAGCAGTTCTTC.

The rearrangement joins TRBV30 to TRBJ1-4, with D maybe TRBD1 (5 bases). Per germline, CDR1 GTSNPN and CDR2 SVGIG (reference sequence). V lost 0 bases and J 5 bases, leaving 10 bases between the germline ends. The CDR3 runs 14 residues. CDR3 in amino acids: CAWSVWGGNEKLFF. DNA of the CDR3: TGTGCCTGGAGTGTATGGGGGGGAAATGAAAAACTGTTTTTT.